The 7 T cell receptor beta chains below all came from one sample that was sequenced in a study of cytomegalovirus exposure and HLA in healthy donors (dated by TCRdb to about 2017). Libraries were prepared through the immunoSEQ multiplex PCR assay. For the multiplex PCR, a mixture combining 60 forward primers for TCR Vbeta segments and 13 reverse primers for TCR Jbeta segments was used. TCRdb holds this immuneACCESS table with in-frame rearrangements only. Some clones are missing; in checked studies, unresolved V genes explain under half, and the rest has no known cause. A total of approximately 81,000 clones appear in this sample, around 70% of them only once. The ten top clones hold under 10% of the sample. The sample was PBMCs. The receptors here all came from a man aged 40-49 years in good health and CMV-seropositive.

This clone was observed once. CDR3 coding DNA: TGTGCCAGCAGCTCAATCAGGACAGGCAATGAGCAGTTCTTC. As protein: CASSSIRTGNEQFF. The chain recombines TRBV11-2 with TRBJ2-1, with 7 bases that match TRBD1. The CDR3 extends over 14 amino acids. The germline CDR1 and CDR2 sequences are SGHAT and FQNNGV. With 4 bases clipped from V and 6 bases from J, the junction kept 6 bases outside the gene matches.

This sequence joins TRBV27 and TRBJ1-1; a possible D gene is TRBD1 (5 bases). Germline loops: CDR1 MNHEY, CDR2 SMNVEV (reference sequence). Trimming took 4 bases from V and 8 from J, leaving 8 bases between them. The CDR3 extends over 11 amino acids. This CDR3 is CASSSGKEAFF. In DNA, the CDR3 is TGTGCCAGCAGTTCAGGGAAGGAAGCTTTCTTT.

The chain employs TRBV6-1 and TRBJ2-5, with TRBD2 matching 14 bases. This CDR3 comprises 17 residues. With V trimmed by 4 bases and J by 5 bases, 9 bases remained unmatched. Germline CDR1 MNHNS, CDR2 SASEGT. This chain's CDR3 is CASSALRLAGGVETQYF. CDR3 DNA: TGTGCCAGCAGTGCCCTCAGACTAGCGGGAGGGGTGGAGACCCAGTACTTC.

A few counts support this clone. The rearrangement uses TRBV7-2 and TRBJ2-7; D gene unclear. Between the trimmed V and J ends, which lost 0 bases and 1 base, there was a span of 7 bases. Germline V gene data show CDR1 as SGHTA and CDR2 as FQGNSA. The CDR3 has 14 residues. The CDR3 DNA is TGTGCCAGCAGCTTAGCGTCGACTTCCTACGAGCAGTACTTC. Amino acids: CASSLASTSYEQYF.

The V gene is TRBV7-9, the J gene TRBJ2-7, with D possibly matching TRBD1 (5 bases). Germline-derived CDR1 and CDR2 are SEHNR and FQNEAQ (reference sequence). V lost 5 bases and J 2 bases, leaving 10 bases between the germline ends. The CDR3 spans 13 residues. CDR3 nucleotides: TGTGCCAGCAGCAAGGACACTACCTACGAGCAGTACTTC. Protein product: CASSKDTTYEQYF. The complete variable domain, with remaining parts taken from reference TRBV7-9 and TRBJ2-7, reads DTGVSQNPRHKITKRGQNVTFRCDPISEHNRLYWYRQTLGQGPEFLTYFQNEAQLEKSRLLSDRFSAERPKGSFSTLEIQRTEQGDSAMYLCASSKDTTYEQYFGPGTRLTVT.

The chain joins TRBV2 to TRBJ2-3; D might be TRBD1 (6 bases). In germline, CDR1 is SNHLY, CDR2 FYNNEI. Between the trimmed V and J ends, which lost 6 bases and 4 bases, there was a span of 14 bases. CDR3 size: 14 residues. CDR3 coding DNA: TGTGCCAGCAGGCGACAGGCCGCGGCAGATACGCAGTATTTT. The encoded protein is CASRRQAAADTQYF. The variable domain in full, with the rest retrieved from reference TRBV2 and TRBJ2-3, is EPEVTQTPSHQVTQMGQEVILRCVPISNHLYFYWYRQILGQKVEFLVSFYNNEISEKSEIFDDQFSVERPDGSNFTLKIRSTKLEDSAMYFCASRRQAAADTQYFGPGTRLTVL.

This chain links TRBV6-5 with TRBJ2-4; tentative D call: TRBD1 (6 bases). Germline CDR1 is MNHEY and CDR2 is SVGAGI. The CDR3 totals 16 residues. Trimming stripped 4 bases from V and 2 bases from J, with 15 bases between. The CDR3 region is CASSSPGTSSKNIQYF. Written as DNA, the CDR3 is TGTGCCAGCAGTTCCCCCGGGACATCCTCCAAAAACATTCAGTACTTC.